The text below deals with one T cell receptor beta chain. In terms of age and location, participants ranged from about 18 to 89 years and lived in 24 US areas. Participant reports of clinical history set cohort assignment. TCRdb keeps only in-frame clones here, not all; method: immunoSEQ multiplex PCR. In the table there are some 330,000 clones, 88% of which are singletons. The data originate from a study of blood T cell repertoires in COVID-19. The CDR3 has 15 amino acids. Trimming removed 5 bases from V and 10 bases from J, with 20 bases in between. Germline CDR1 SGHAT, CDR2 FQNNGV. V gene TRBV11-2 combines with J gene TRBJ1-4; D unresolved. Sequenced input: PBMCs or T cells enriched from blood (not recorded which). This sequence was found in a man aged 25 to 45 who had recovered from COVID-19. CDR3 DNA: TGTGCCAGCAGCGCGAACGGGTCCGGGCGGGCAAAACTGTTTTTT. Protein sequence: CASSANGSGRAKLFF.